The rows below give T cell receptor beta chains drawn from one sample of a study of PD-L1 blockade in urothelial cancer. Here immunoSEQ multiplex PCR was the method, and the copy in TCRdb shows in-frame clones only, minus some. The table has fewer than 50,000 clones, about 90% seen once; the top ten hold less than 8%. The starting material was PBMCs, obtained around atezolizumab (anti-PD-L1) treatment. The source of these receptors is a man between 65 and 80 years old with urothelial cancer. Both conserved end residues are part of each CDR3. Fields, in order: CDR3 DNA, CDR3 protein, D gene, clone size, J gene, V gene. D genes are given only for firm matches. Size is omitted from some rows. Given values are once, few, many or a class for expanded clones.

TGTGCCAGCAGCCCCAGCCAGACTAGCGGGGGTCCCCACAATGAGCAGTTCTTC	CASSPSQTSGGPHNEQFF	TRBD2	.	TRBJ2-1	TRBV7-6
TGTGCCAGCAGACCGGGGTCTGAACGAAACACCATATATTTT	CASRPGSERNTIYF	.	.	TRBJ1-3	TRBV28
TGTGCCAGCAGCGTAGGTAGCGGTACCTACAATGAGCAGTTCTTC	CASSVGSGTYNEQFF	.	.	TRBJ2-1	TRBV9
TGCGCCAGCAGCTCCCGCGGGACAGGGAACAATGAGCAGTTCTTC	CASSSRGTGNNEQFF	TRBD1	.	TRBJ2-1	TRBV5-1
TGCGCCAGCGCCCGGGACAGGGGAACCGGGGAGCTGTTTTTT	CASARDRGTGELFF	TRBD1	.	TRBJ2-2	TRBV5-1
TGTGCCAGCAGCAAAGGGAAACAGGGAAACACCGGGGAGCTGTTTTTT	CASSKGKQGNTGELFF	.	.	TRBJ2-2	TRBV21-1
TGTGCCAGCAGCTACGACAGGACTGGAAACACCATATATTTT	CASSYDRTGNTIYF	.	.	TRBJ1-3	TRBV7-6
TGTGCCAGCAGTTTAGGCGGCCAGGGCGGCTACGAGCAGTACTTC	CASSLGGQGGYEQYF	.	.	TRBJ2-7	TRBV28
TGTGCCAGCAGGAAAAGGGACAGGGAAGACGAGCAGTACTTC	CASRKRDREDEQYF	TRBD1	.	TRBJ2-7	TRBV2
TGTGCCAGCTCACCACTAGCGGGACGCCCAGATACGCAGTATTTT	CASSPLAGRPDTQYF	TRBD2	.	TRBJ2-3	TRBV18
TGTGCCAGCAGAGCCCCGACAGGGTTCTCTGGAAACACCATATATTTT	CASRAPTGFSGNTIYF	TRBD1	.	TRBJ1-3	TRBV28
TGTGCCAGCAGTGCGCTAACTTCGGGGACTAGCCGCATGTACGAGCAGTACTTC	CASSALTSGTSRMYEQYF	TRBD2	.	TRBJ2-7	TRBV14
TGTGCCAGCAGCGGGGGACAGATTAACACTGAAGCTTTCTTT	CASSGGQINTEAFF	TRBD1	.	TRBJ1-1	TRBV9
TGTGCCAGCAGCTTTTCCCCAGATAGCACAGATACGCAGTATTTT	CASSFSPDSTDTQYF	.	.	TRBJ2-3	TRBV7-7
TGTGCCAGTAGTATCGATCACAGTAACACCGGGGAGCTGTTTTTT	CASSIDHSNTGELFF	.	once	TRBJ2-2	TRBV19
TGTGCCACCCGGGACAGTAGCACAGATACGCAGTATTTT	CATRDSSTDTQYF	TRBD1	.	TRBJ2-3	TRBV28
TGCGCCAGCAGACCCACGGGGGCCAAAAACATTCAGTACTTC	CASRPTGAKNIQYF	.	.	TRBJ2-4	TRBV5-1
TGTGCCAGCGGCCAAGCAGGGCAGGCCAATGAGCAGTTCTTC	CASGQAGQANEQFF	.	once	TRBJ2-1	TRBV27
TGTGCCAGCAGTTACGCGGGGGGTGACTATGGCTACACCTTC	CASSYAGGDYGYTF	.	once	TRBJ1-2	TRBV6-5
TGTGCCAGCTCACCGCCGGGGAGCCAAGAGACCCAGTACTTC	CASSPPGSQETQYF	.	.	TRBJ2-5	TRBV18
TGCAGCGTCGCGACAGGCTCCCGGGCCTACAATGAGCAGTTCTTC	CSVATGSRAYNEQFF	.	.	TRBJ2-1	TRBV29-1
TGCAGCGCATCCACAGGGGGGCAGTACAATGAGCAGTTCTTC	CSASTGGQYNEQFF	TRBD1	.	TRBJ2-1	TRBV29-1
TGTGCCAGCAGCTTAGATAAGAAATTCGACAGTTCTTGTGAAGCTTTCTTT	CASSLDKKFDSSCEAFF	.	.	TRBJ1-1	TRBV11-3
TGCAGTGCTAGAATCAACAGGGAAGCTTTCTTT	CSARINREAFF	.	.	TRBJ1-1	TRBV20-1
TGTGCCAGCAGTTCTGGACAGGGCGGAGAGCAGTACTTC	CASSSGQGGEQYF	TRBD1	.	TRBJ2-7	TRBV6-5
TGCAGCGTTCAGATAGGACTAGCGGGAGGACAAGAGACCCAGTACTTC	CSVQIGLAGGQETQYF	TRBD2	.	TRBJ2-5	TRBV29-1
TGCAGCGTTGATGGGCAGGGAGGGACCTACAATGAGCAGTTCTTC	CSVDGQGGTYNEQFF	TRBD2	.	TRBJ2-1	TRBV29-1
TGTGCCAGCAGCATCCTACAGGGGGCTGTGAATCAGCCCCAGCATTTT	CASSILQGAVNQPQHF	TRBD1	.	TRBJ1-5	TRBV7-8
TGCGCCAGCAGCCTCCGGGACAGGGGAACAGATACGCAGTATTTT	CASSLRDRGTDTQYF	TRBD1	.	TRBJ2-3	TRBV5-1
TGTGCCAGCAGCTTATCTTGGGGCGTCAGGGGCAGCACAGATACGCAGTATTTT	CASSLSWGVRGSTDTQYF	.	.	TRBJ2-3	TRBV7-9
TGTGCCAGCAGCCAAAGCCGGGACATTGCTGGCTACACCTTC	CASSQSRDIAGYTF	.	.	TRBJ1-2	TRBV7-9
TGTGCCAGCAGTGACAGTCGAGAAGAAAAACTGTTTTTT	CASSDSREEKLFF	.	.	TRBJ1-4	TRBV28
TGCAGCGTCGGGAGTGGTACCTCTGGAAACACCATATATTTT	CSVGSGTSGNTIYF	.	.	TRBJ1-3	TRBV29-1
TGTGCCAGCAGCCTCGATCTAGGCGGGAACACTGAAGCTTTCTTT	CASSLDLGGNTEAFF	.	few	TRBJ1-1	TRBV7-2
TGTGCCAGCAGTTTATATCGGGGAAACGAGCAGTACTTC	CASSLYRGNEQYF	.	few	TRBJ2-7	TRBV27
TGTGCCACGGCGCGGGGCGGAGACTTC	CATARGGDF	.	.	TRBJ1-2	TRBV28
TGTGCCAGCAGTGAGGGACAGCTCTATGGCTACACCTTC	CASSEGQLYGYTF	TRBD1	.	TRBJ1-2	TRBV2
TGTGCCAGCAGCCCCTCGGTTGGTCAGGGGCGGTCTAGTGAGCAGTTCTTC	CASSPSVGQGRSSEQFF	.	.	TRBJ2-1	TRBV7-9
TGTGCCAGCAGCCCCCAAACAGGAGTCAAAGGGGAGCTGTTTTTT	CASSPQTGVKGELFF	.	.	TRBJ2-2	TRBV7-8
TGTGCCGCCTGGACAGGCAGGAACACCGGGGAGCTGTTTTTT	CAAWTGRNTGELFF	TRBD1	.	TRBJ2-2	TRBV6-5
TGTGCCAGCAGCTTTAGCGGGAGGGCCACAGATACGCAGTATTTT	CASSFSGRATDTQYF	TRBD2	.	TRBJ2-3	TRBV11-3
TGTGCCAGCAGCTTGGGACAGGGGGCGCCCACCTTC	CASSLGQGAPTF	TRBD1	.	TRBJ1-2	TRBV5-4
TGTGCCAGCAGCTTCCCAAGACTAGCGGGAGCTTCCTACGAGCAGTACTTC	CASSFPRLAGASYEQYF	TRBD2	.	TRBJ2-7	TRBV7-2